This TCR beta chain derives from a study of technical replicates of blood from a handful of donors. Profiled with immunoSEQ multiplex PCR; TCRdb holds only in-frame clones, not every one. The sample holds around 80,000 clones, 98% seen once. Trimming cost V 4 bases and J 6 bases, with 15 bases left between them. The germline CDR1 and CDR2 sequences are MGHDK and SYGVNS. CDR3 length: 14 residues. The sequenced material came from T cells isolated from PBMCs. The chain recombines TRBV25-1 with TRBJ1-1; D is perhaps TRBD1 (5 bases). The sequence was collected from a human donor in good health. Here the CDR3 DNA reads TGTGCCAGCAGTGTCGGGGGGGTTGGCTCTGAAGCTTTCTTT. It is translated as CASSVGGVGSEAFF.